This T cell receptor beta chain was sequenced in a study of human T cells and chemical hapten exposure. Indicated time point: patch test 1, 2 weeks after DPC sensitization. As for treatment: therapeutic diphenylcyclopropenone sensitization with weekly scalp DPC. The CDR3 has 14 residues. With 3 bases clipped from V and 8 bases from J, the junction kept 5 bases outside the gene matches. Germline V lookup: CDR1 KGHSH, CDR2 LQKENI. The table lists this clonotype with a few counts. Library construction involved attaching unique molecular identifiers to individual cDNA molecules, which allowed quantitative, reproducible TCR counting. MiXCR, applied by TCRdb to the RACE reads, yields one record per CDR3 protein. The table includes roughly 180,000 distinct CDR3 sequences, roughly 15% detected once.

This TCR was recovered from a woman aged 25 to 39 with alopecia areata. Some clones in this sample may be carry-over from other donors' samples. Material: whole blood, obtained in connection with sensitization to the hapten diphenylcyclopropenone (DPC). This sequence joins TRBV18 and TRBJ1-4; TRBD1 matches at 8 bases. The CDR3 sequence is CASSPGTGGEKLFF. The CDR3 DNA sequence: TGTGCCAGCTCACCCGGGACAGGCGGCGAAAAACTGTTTTTT.